The clone carrying this T cell receptor (beta chain) was detected a few times. CDR1 and CDR2 from the germline V gene are MDHEN and SYDVKM. Trimming left V 5 bases short and J 4 bases short, with 12 bases between. The CDR3 has 13 amino acids. Authors' data handling: Nucleated cell counts were estimated from reference gene primer amplification. Clones were sequenced by immunoSEQ multiplex PCR, and TCRdb holds only the in-frame ones, with some missing. V and J calls and clone size are copied from that table; D and trimming were computed from the DNA. The table has more than 110,000 clones, approximately 78% seen once. This sample was included in a study of blood T cell repertoires in COVID-19. In the study overall: Sites across the United States, Italy and Spain contributed samples from acute and convalescent COVID-19. The cDNA or gDNA used as material had been derived from T cells, B-cell-depleted T cells, or PBMCs.

The rearrangement uses TRBV28 and TRBJ2-7; TRBD1 might be the D (7 bases). What was sequenced was peripheral blood. This TCR derives from a woman older than 75 with acute or convalescent COVID-19. The CDR3, as DNA: TGTGCCAGCAGTACCTCAGGGGGGTACGAGCAGTACTTC. It yields the protein CASSTSGGYEQYF.